The sequence of this T cell receptor beta chain was determined in a study of T cells in Graves' hyperthyroidism and ophthalmopathy. Broader study findings: A model built on 13 V-J features separated ophthalmopathy from stable hyperthyroidism. Most thyroid clonotypes expanded above 0.001 were also detected in blood.

V shed 4 bases, J shed 4 bases, and the junction held 7 bases outside the gene matches. Germline values: CDR1 MDHEN, CDR2 SYDVKM. This CDR3 is built from 16 residues. Amplification targeted TCR beta CDR3 regions from RNA transcripts. The TCR CDR3 first-round RT-PCR relied on the HTBI primer set. TCRdb redid the calling of the multiplex PCR reads with MiXCR, one entry per CDR3 protein. The sample gives around 370,000 distinct CDR3 sequences, less than 20% of which show up once; over 35% is in the top ten. This clonotype was counted ten times or more. The antigen is undetermined. Ophthalmopathy patients had moderate-to-severe active disease, CAS ≥3, NOSPECS ≥4, and disease duration under 3 months. Diagnosis relied on clinical symptoms, serum thyroxine and TRAb, thyroid ultrasound and orbital computed tomography.

The V call is TRBV28, the J call TRBJ2-3; 11 bases agree with TRBD1. The source is a man younger than 30 with Graves' ophthalmopathy. Sequenced input: blood. In DNA form, the CDR3 reads TGTGCCAGCAGTTCTCCGCCGGGACAGGGGGCAGATACGCAGTATTTT. Amino acid sequence: CASSSPPGQGADTQYF.